A single sample gave rise to the 8 T cell receptor beta chains below, sequenced in a study of CD8 T cells in ankylosing spondylitis. Findings and caveats of the study: It appeared that ankylosing spondylitis blood was characterized by a TCR beta motif of several highly homologous variants.

TCRdb processed the 5' RACE reads anew with MiXCR; each CDR3 protein has one entry. The data hold 400,000 to 450,000 distinct CDR3 sequences, with roughly 15% observed a single time. Antigen specificity for these receptors is unknown. Sample: blood, either unsorted or a sorted T cell fraction (not recorded which). Source of these receptors: a male donor with ankylosing spondylitis.

This clonotype was recorded a few times. This sequence joins TRBV3-1 and TRBJ2-1, with D unresolved. Germline assignment: CDR1 LGHDT and CDR2 YNNKEL (reference sequence). V was pared by 1 base and J by 10 bases, with 5 bases between. The CDR3 has 11 residues. The CDR3 DNA sequence: TGTGCCAGCAGCCAAGCTGGAGAGCAGTTCTTC. Its translation is CASSQAGEQFF.

The chain is built from TRBV9 and TRBJ2-1; possible D gene TRBD2, 5 bases. Trimming cost V 0 bases and J 7 bases, with 14 bases left between them. The CDR3 spans 15 residues. CDR1 and CDR2 (germline): SGDLS, YYNGEE. CDR3 bases: TGTGCCAGCAGCGTAGCGGCCTCCCCGGGGAATGAGCAGTTCTTC. Protein product: CASSVAASPGNEQFF. Full variable domain (rest looked up from reference TRBV9 and TRBJ2-1): DSGVTQTPKHLITATGQRVTLRCSPRSGDLSVYWYQQSLDQGLQFLIQYYNGEERAKGNILERFSAQQFPDLHSELNLSSLELGDSALYFCASSVAASPGNEQFFGPGTRLTVL.

The chain couples TRBV15 to TRBJ2-5; 10 bases agree with TRBD1. Germline values: CDR1 LNHNV, CDR2 YYDKDF (reference sequence). The CDR3 has 17 amino acids. V shed 3 bases, J shed 4 bases, and the junction held 11 bases outside the gene matches. The DNA for the CDR3 is TGTGCCACCAGCAGGGCGCCTTACGGGACAGGGGCAGAGACCCAGTACTTC. Translated, it gives CATSRAPYGTGAETQYF.

This clonotype was seen a handful of times. The V gene is TRBV3-1, the J gene TRBJ1-2; TRBD1 matches 7 bases. Per germline, CDR1 LGHDT and CDR2 YNNKEL (reference sequence). CDR3 length: 15 amino acids. Losses at the gene ends were 5 bases for V and 4 bases for J; bases not matched to a gene: 10. CDR3 in amino acids: CASSTSTGPGYGYTF. CDR3 bases: TGTGCCAGCAGCACGTCGACAGGGCCCGGCTATGGCTACACCTTC. The whole variable domain, filled in from reference TRBV3-1 and TRBJ1-2, reads DTAVSQTPKYLVTQMGNDKSIKCEQNLGHDTMYWYKQDSKKFLKIMFSYNNKELIINETVPNRFSPKSPDKAHLNLHINSLELGDSAVYFCASSTSTGPGYGYTFGSGTRLTVV.

This clonotype turned up a few times. The chain recombines TRBV29-1 with TRBJ2-7; TRBD2 might be the D (5 bases). V dropped 3 bases and J dropped 3 bases, with 12 bases sitting between them. Germline CDR1 and CDR2: SQVTM and ANQGSEA. The length of the CDR3 is 13 residues. This chain's CDR3 is CSVDEGTGYEQYF. The CDR3, as DNA: TGCAGCGTTGACGAGGGAACGGGCTACGAGCAGTACTTC.

This chain joins TRBV7-9 and TRBJ2-3; D is possibly TRBD1 (5 bases). Deletions cut 5 bases from V and 0 bases from J, with 15 bases between. The CDR3 sequence is 16 residues long. Germline CDR1 SEHNR, CDR2 FQNEAQ (reference sequence). The CDR3 DNA reads as TGTGCCAGCAGCCCAGGCGAGGCAGGGAGCACAGATACGCAGTATTTT. Translation: CASSPGEAGSTDTQYF.

This clonotype was picked up a small number of times. The chain has TRBV5-1 and TRBJ1-2; no clear D gene. The germline V gene encodes CDR1 SGHRS and CDR2 YFSETQ. The CDR3 loop spans 15 amino acids. Deletions cut 3 bases from V and 5 bases from J, with 17 bases between. The CDR3 DNA follows: TGCGCCAGCAGCTGGGGTCACAGACAAGTTTATGGCTACACCTTC. It is translated as CASSWGHRQVYGYTF.

The chain joins TRBV7-9 to TRBJ2-5; 7 bases match TRBD1. CDR3 size: 15 residues. V was clipped by 5 bases and J by 1 base; unmatched bases: 7. Germline V gene data show CDR1 as SEHNR and CDR2 as FQNEAQ (reference sequence). CDR3 protein: CASSTRQGFQETQYF. The CDR3 DNA sequence: TGTGCCAGCAGCACGCGACAGGGTTTCCAAGAGACCCAGTACTTC. The full variable domain, with the rest looked up from reference TRBV7-9 and TRBJ2-5, is DTGVSQNPRHKITKRGQNVTFRCDPISEHNRLYWYRQTLGQGPEFLTYFQNEAQLEKSRLLSDRFSAERPKGSFSTLEIQRTEQGDSAMYLCASSTRQGFQETQYFGPGTRLLVL.